Each of the 21 T cell receptor beta chains below was sequenced from the same sample in a study of cytomegalovirus exposure and HLA in healthy donors. It was with 60 Vbeta and 13 Jbeta primers that the PCR ran. TCRdb keeps only in-frame clones here, not all; method: immunoSEQ multiplex PCR. Seen here are roughly 120,000 clones, around 78% observed once, and the top ten hold 3% to 4.5%. The sample was PBMCs. The receptors were gathered from a man between 40 and 49 years old in good health and CMV-seronegative.

The V call is TRBV9, the J call TRBJ1-1; a possible D gene is TRBD1 (5 bases). The CDR3 has 15 amino acids. The germline V gene has CDR1 SGDLS and CDR2 YYNGEE. V was trimmed by 0 bases and J by 3 bases, leaving 12 bases between them. CDR3: CASSVVQGRHTEAFF. DNA of the CDR3: TGTGCCAGCAGCGTAGTCCAGGGCCGACACACTGAAGCTTTCTTT.

This rearrangement joins TRBV5-1 to TRBJ2-1; the match to TRBD2 covers 12 bases. The CDR3 covers 16 residues. The V gene's germline CDR1 is SGHRS and CDR2 YFSETQ. V gave up 3 bases and J gave up 4 bases; unmatched junction bases: 5. The CDR3 is CASSSLAGGLYNEQFF. In DNA, the CDR3 is TGCGCCAGCAGCTCTCTAGCGGGGGGGCTTTACAATGAGCAGTTCTTC. Together with reference TRBV5-1 and TRBJ2-1, the CDR3 gives the full variable domain: KAGVTQTPRYLIKTRGQQVTLSCSPISGHRSVSWYQQTPGQGLQFLFEYFSETQRNKGNFPGRFSGRQFSNSRSEMNVSTLELGDSALYLCASSSLAGGLYNEQFFGPGTRLTVL.

This clone was seen only once. This chain joins TRBV5-4 and TRBJ2-2, with D hard to call. The CDR3 runs to 17 residues. Trimming took off 4 bases at V and 4 bases at J, with 20 bases between the two ends. Germline V gene sequence: CDR1 SGHNT, CDR2 YYREEE (reference sequence). This CDR3 reads CASSPNHRVSSTGELFF. CDR3 bases: TGTGCCAGCAGCCCGAACCATCGGGTCAGCTCCACCGGGGAGCTGTTTTTT.

The count of this clone is one. The V gene is TRBV11-2, the J gene TRBJ2-5; D is perhaps TRBD2 (5 bases). The CDR3 sequence is 16 residues long. CDR1 is SGHAT, CDR2 FQNNGV, per germline. V shed 1 base and J shed 1 base, with 13 bases lying between them. The CDR3 coding sequence is TGTGCCAGCAGCTTAGGCTCTCTAGCTCGCCAAGAGACCCAGTACTTC. Amino acid sequence: CASSLGSLARQETQYF.

V is TRBV5-1 and J is TRBJ2-6, with a weak D call TRBD2 (5 bases). Germline V lookup: CDR1 SGHRS, CDR2 YFSETQ. Between the trimmed V and J ends, which lost 1 base and 0 bases, there was a span of 11 bases. CDR3 length: 17 residues. CDR3 sequence reads: CASSLSGVNSGANVLTF. The CDR3, as DNA: TGCGCCAGCAGCTTGAGCGGAGTTAACTCTGGGGCCAACGTCCTGACTTTC.

The genes are TRBV7-2 and TRBJ2-5; 16 bases line up with TRBD2. Germline V lookup: CDR1 SGHTA, CDR2 FQGNSA. Losses at the gene ends were 4 bases for V and 5 bases for J; bases not matched to a gene: 13. This CDR3 is 19 amino acids long. In nucleotides, the CDR3 is TGTGCCAGCAGCTCGACTCCGGGACTAGCGGGGGGGCGTTTTGAGACCCAGTACTTC. Translating gives CASSSTPGLAGGRFETQYF.

This clone came up once. The CDR3 here is CASSPPSGEQYF. The CDR3 nucleotides read TGTGCCAGCAGCCCCCCGTCGGGCGAGCAGTACTTC. The chain links TRBV11-2 to TRBJ2-7; no firm D call. V lost 5 bases, J lost 6 bases, and 11 bases lay in between. Per the germline V gene, CDR1 is SGHAT and CDR2 is FQNNGV. The CDR3 loop spans 12 amino acids. The whole variable domain, filled in from reference TRBV11-2 and TRBJ2-7, reads EAGVAQSPRYKIIEKRQSVAFWCNPISGHATLYWYQQILGQGPKLLIQFQNNGVVDDSQLPKDRFSAERLKGVDSTLKIQPAKLEDSAVYLCASSPPSGEQYFGPGTRLTVT.

This clone was recorded once. The chain uses TRBV19 and TRBJ1-1, with TRBD1 as a possible D gene (6 bases). CDR1 is LNHDA, CDR2 SQIVND, per germline (reference sequence). This CDR3 is 13 amino acids long. Trimming removed 7 bases at V and 8 bases at J, with 17 bases between. This CDR3 is CASTSGAAYEAFF. Here the CDR3 DNA reads TGTGCCAGTACCTCAGGGGCAGCCTACGAAGCTTTCTTT.

The V gene is TRBV10-3, the J gene TRBJ2-7, with 10 nucleotides matching TRBD1. The CDR3 covers 17 residues. The germline V gene encodes CDR1 ENHRY and CDR2 SYGVKD. Trimming at V came to 4 bases and at J to 4 bases, leaving 13 bases not matched to a gene. The CDR3 bases are TGTGCCATCAGTGGGACTTTGGACAGGGGGAATCTGTACGAGCAGTACTTC. Its protein is CAISGTLDRGNLYEQYF.

V gene TRBV5-4 combines with J gene TRBJ2-2, with a weak D call TRBD1 (5 bases). In germline, CDR1 is SGHNT, CDR2 YYREEE (reference sequence). CDR3 size: 16 residues. V was cut by 0 bases and J by 0 bases, with 9 bases left in between. The CDR3 sequence is CASSLAGIANTGELFF. CDR3 sequence (DNA): TGTGCCAGCAGCTTGGCAGGGATTGCGAACACCGGGGAGCTGTTTTTT.

The chain couples TRBV21-1 to TRBJ2-7; the table calls TRBD1, which could not be checked here. TRBV21-1 constitutes a pseudogene. The CDR3 has 16 residues. The CDR3 protein is CASSPHRGTFHYEQYF. The CDR3 bases are TGTGCCAGCAGCCCCCACAGGGGGACCTTTCACTACGAGCAGTACTTC.

The sample holds one count of this clone. The chain joins TRBV7-6 to TRBJ2-2; a possible D gene is TRBD1 (5 bases). Germline values: CDR1 SGHVS, CDR2 FNYEAQ. The CDR3 totals 15 residues. Trimming took 5 bases from V and 4 from J, leaving 14 bases between them. CDR3 sequence reads: CASSPAQGGTGELFF. In DNA form, the CDR3 reads TGTGCCAGCAGCCCAGCCCAGGGTGGCACCGGGGAGCTGTTTTTT.

J is TRBJ1-1 and V is TRBV4-3; no reliable D call. This CDR3 contains 13 residues. From germline, CDR1 is LGHNA and CDR2 YSLEER. Trimming took 1 base from V and 10 from J, leaving 13 bases between them. CDR3 region: CASSQVGGSAAFF. CDR3 nucleotide sequence: TGCGCCAGCAGCCAAGTAGGAGGTTCGGCAGCTTTCTTT.

The chain employs TRBV14 and TRBJ1-1; TRBD1 agrees at 7 bases. Looked up from germline, CDR1 is SGHDN and CDR2 is FVKESK. The CDR3 runs 17 residues. V dropped 3 bases and J dropped 3; count of bases not matched to a gene: 13. CDR3 DNA: TGTGCCAGCAGCCACGCAGGGACAGAGACCTTTGACACTGAAGCTTTCTTT. The encoded protein is CASSHAGTETFDTEAFF.

This clone turned up a few times. V usage is TRBV2 and J usage is TRBJ2-3, with a tentative D call TRBD1 (5 bases). Trimming shortened V by 1 base and J by 2 bases, and 13 bases separated the two germline ends. CDR1 SNHLY and CDR2 FYNNEI come from the germline V gene. This CDR3 is built from 16 residues. CDR3 nucleotides: TGTGCCAGCAGTGAAGGACAGTTTCGTTCCACAGATACGCAGTATTTT. Residues: CASSEGQFRSTDTQYF.

The chain employs TRBV5-1 and TRBJ2-5; possibly TRBD2 for D (7 bases). Germline V lookup: CDR1 SGHRS, CDR2 YFSETQ. The CDR3 is made up of 15 amino acids. Trimming took 4 bases from V and 5 from J, leaving 18 bases between them. The CDR3 here is CASSGLGGAPETQYF. CDR3 nucleotide sequence: TGCGCCAGCAGCGGCCTAGGGGGGGCGCCGGAGACCCAGTACTTC.

This chain links TRBV27 with TRBJ2-3, with 9 bases lining up with TRBD2. The CDR3 contains 16 residues. CDR1 MNHEY and CDR2 SMNVEV come from the germline V gene (reference sequence). V dropped 3 bases and J dropped 5; count of bases not matched to a gene: 9. The CDR3 DNA sequence: TGTGCCAGCAGTTTTGACACGGGACTAGCCAGAGATACGCAGTATTTT. Protein product: CASSFDTGLARDTQYF.

The rearrangement links TRBV6-6 to TRBJ1-6; D gene ambiguous. CDR1 is MNHNY and CDR2 is SVGAGI in the germline V gene (reference sequence). CDR3 length equals 13 residues. V lost 10 bases and J lost 9, with 16 bases in between. The CDR3 sequence is CATKRITGSPLHF. The CDR3 nucleotides are TGTGCCACCAAGAGGATAACCGGTTCACCCCTCCACTTT.

CDR3 sequence reads: CASTPPVFPNEQYF. CDR3 coding DNA: TGTGCCAGCACCCCCCCGGTTTTTCCAAACGAGCAGTACTTC. The chain is built from TRBV11-2 and TRBJ2-7; D ambiguous. The germline gives CDR1 SGHAT, CDR2 FQNNGV. V was trimmed by 7 bases and J by 5 bases, leaving 18 bases between them. The CDR3 is 14 residues long.

This clone was counted a single time. The rearrangement links TRBV7-8 to TRBJ1-1; D is undetermined. The CDR3 runs to 13 residues. V gave up 5 bases and J gave up 8 bases, with 15 bases separating them. CDR1 and CDR2 from the germline V gene are SGHVS and FQNEAQ. The CDR3 loop is CASSPSGLGEAFF. CDR3 DNA sequence: TGTGCCAGCAGCCCTAGCGGTCTGGGGGAAGCTTTCTTT. The entire variable domain, with the rest obtained from reference TRBV7-8 and TRBJ1-1, is as follows: GAGVSQSPRYKVAKRGQDVALRCDPISGHVSLFWYQQALGQGPEFLTYFQNEAQLDKSGLPSDRFFAERPEGSVSTLKIQRTQQEDSAVYLCASSPSGLGEAFFGQGTRLTVV.

This clone was seen only once. The V gene is TRBV7-2, the J gene TRBJ1-1; D unresolved. The CDR3 loop spans 13 amino acids. V shed 5 bases and J shed 1 base, with 8 bases lying between them. Per the germline V gene, CDR1 is SGHTA and CDR2 is FQGNSA. The CDR3 reads CASSPDKNTEAFF. DNA of the CDR3: TGTGCCAGCAGCCCTGACAAGAACACTGAAGCTTTCTTT.